Sequencing of this T cell receptor beta chain was carried out in a study of shared clonotypes between healthy human individuals. Naive CD8 cells were CD45RO-negative, positively selected for CCR7, excluding terminally differentiated effector memory CD45RA+ cells. Germline V gene sequence: CDR1 KGHSH, CDR2 LQKENI. The CDR3 sequence is 18 residues long. Losses at the gene ends were 4 bases for V and 3 bases for J; bases not matched to a gene: 12. The table came from immunoSEQ multiplex PCR; TCRdb's copy has only in-frame clones and leaves some out. Of about 2.1 million clones listed, 90% to 95% are singletons.

The specimen was naive CD8+ T cells from PBMCs. V gene TRBV18 combines with J gene TRBJ1-1; TRBD1 agrees at 12 bases. This receptor was identified in a man aged 18 to 35 in good health. Some clones in this sample may be carry-over from other donors' samples. CDR3 nucleotides: TGTGCCAGCTCACTCAGGCCGGGACAGGGGGCGCCGGACACTGAAGCTTTCTTT. Residues: CASSLRPGQGAPDTEAFF. Using reference TRBV18 and TRBJ1-1 for the parts outside the CDR3, the full variable domain is NAGVMQNPRHLVRRRGQEARLRCSPMKGHSHVYWYRQLPEEGLKFMVYLQKENIIDESGMPKERFSAEFPKEGPSILRIQQVVRGDSAAYFCASSLRPGQGAPDTEAFFGQGTRLTVV.